Following are 26 T cell receptor beta chains from one sample sequenced in a study of T cell changes during pregnancy in multiple sclerosis (dated by TCRdb to between 2018 and 2020). Library preparation employed the immunoSEQ multiplex PCR assay. TCRdb obtained this table from immuneACCESS and retained in-frame rearrangements with V and J assigned. These tables miss some clones; where compared with another copy, unresolved V genes account for less than half of the shortfall, and the remainder is unexplained. A total of 65,000 to 80,000 clones appear in this sample, more than 90% of them only once. The ten largest clones take up 0.21% of the sample. This material consisted of CD4+ T cells from peripheral blood mononuclear cells, taken before pregnancy. These receptors all come from a female donor with multiple sclerosis, enrolled in a pregnancy study.

The chain links TRBV18 to TRBJ2-1; TRBD2 matches 13 bases. Germline trimming cut 3 bases from V and 3 bases from J; bases unmatched to any gene: 2. The CDR3 runs to 16 residues. Germline assignment: CDR1 KGHSH and CDR2 LQKENI. DNA for the CDR3: TGTGCCAGCTCACCGAGGACTAGCGGGAGCTACAATGAGCAGTTCTTC. Its protein is CASSPRTSGSYNEQFF. Combining the CDR3 with reference TRBV18 and TRBJ2-1 gives the whole variable domain NAGVMQNPRHLVRRRGQEARLRCSPMKGHSHVYWYRQLPEEGLKFMVYLQKENIIDESGMPKERFSAEFPKEGPSILRIQQVVRGDSAAYFCASSPRTSGSYNEQFFGPGTRLTVL.

The gene calls are TRBV29-1 and TRBJ2-1; a possible D gene is TRBD2 (7 bases). Germline CDR1 reads SQVTM; CDR2 reads ANQGSEA. Trimming left V 8 bases short and J 9 bases short, with 11 bases between. The CDR3 runs to 10 residues. The CDR3 is CSSGGPEQFF. CDR3 coding DNA: TGCAGCTCGGGGGGCCCTGAGCAGTTCTTC.

The J gene is TRBJ2-3, the V gene TRBV4-2; 11 bases match TRBD2. With 3 bases clipped from V and 6 bases from J, the junction kept 23 bases outside the gene matches. Germline CDR1 and CDR2: LGHNA and YNFKEQ. CDR3 length: 21 amino acids. The CDR3 DNA is TGTGCCAGCAGCCACGCGCCCGGGCCCATGGCTAGCGGGAGGACGAGGGATACGCAGTATTTT. Translation gives CASSHAPGPMASGRTRDTQYF.

The table lists this clone with a count of one. The chain employs TRBV7-9 and TRBJ1-2, with D possibly being TRBD1 (6 bases). This CDR3 contains 15 residues. Trimming stripped 5 bases from V and 0 bases from J, with 13 bases between. From germline, CDR1 is SEHNR and CDR2 FQNEAQ (reference sequence). CDR3 protein: CASSPRTAANYGYTF. CDR3 bases: TGTGCCAGCAGCCCCCGGACAGCCGCTAACTATGGCTACACCTTC.

The chain is built from TRBV5-4 and TRBJ2-3; 12 bases line up with TRBD2. The CDR3 runs to 15 residues. CDR1 is SGHNT, CDR2 YYREEE, per germline (reference sequence). V lost 4 bases, J lost 3 bases, and 3 bases stayed unmatched. CDR3 amino acids: CASSRTSGDTDTQYF. The CDR3 coding sequence is TGTGCCAGCAGCAGGACTAGCGGGGATACAGATACGCAGTATTTT.

V and J are TRBV5-6 and TRBJ1-1, with D perhaps matching TRBD1 (6 bases). The CDR3 consists of 12 residues. Germline values: CDR1 SGHDT, CDR2 YYEEEE. Trimming cost V 5 bases and J 3 bases, with 8 bases left between them. The CDR3 loop reads CASRGGDTEAFF. The CDR3 nucleotides are TGTGCCAGCAGAGGGGGGGACACTGAAGCTTTCTTT.

This clone was counted a single time. The gene calls are TRBV5-1 and TRBJ1-1; TRBD1 might be the D (6 bases). Trimming removed 2 bases from V and 1 base from J, with 12 bases in between. This CDR3 region has 15 residues. The V gene's germline CDR1 is SGHRS and CDR2 YFSETQ. CDR3 sequence (DNA): TGCGCCAGCAGCTTAATGGGACATTCGAACACTGAAGCTTTCTTT. The encoded protein is CASSLMGHSNTEAFF.

This clone was recorded a few times. The chain uses TRBV6-1 and TRBJ1-2; possibly TRBD1 for D (6 bases). V was clipped by 0 bases and J by 12 bases, with 20 bases between them. The germline CDR1 and CDR2 sequences are MNHNS and SASEGT. The CDR3 spans 15 residues. Here the CDR3 DNA reads TGTGCCAGCAGTGAAGCCGGGCCCACACAGGGCTGGGACACCTTC. Its protein product is CASSEAGPTQGWDTF.

This clone was recorded once. The chain joins TRBV30 to TRBJ2-2, with 10 nucleotides matching TRBD2. The CDR3 covers 17 residues. CDR1 GTSNPN and CDR2 SVGIG come from the germline V gene (reference sequence). V shed 3 bases and J 5 bases; nucleotides not matched to a gene: 12. The CDR3: CAWRPGRLAGDTGELFF. Written as DNA, the CDR3 is TGTGCCTGGAGACCCGGGAGGCTAGCGGGGGATACCGGGGAGCTGTTTTTT.

This clone was found a few times. For the CDR3, the DNA is TGTGCCAGCAGCCAAGGACAGGGCTCAAACTACGAGCAGTACTTC. It translates to CASSQGQGSNYEQYF. The V gene is TRBV5-6, the J gene TRBJ2-7, with 8 bases lining up with TRBD1. Germline-derived CDR1 and CDR2 are SGHDT and YYEEEE. V shed 4 bases and J 3 bases; nucleotides not matched to a gene: 9. The CDR3 consists of 15 residues. Using reference TRBV5-6 and TRBJ2-7 for the parts outside the CDR3, the full variable domain is DAGVTQSPTHLIKTRGQQVTLRCSPKSGHDTVSWYQQALGQGPQFIFQYYEEEERQRGNFPDRFSGHQFPNYSSELNVNALLLGDSALYLCASSQGQGSNYEQYFGPGTRLTVT.

This clone was counted once. This rearrangement joins TRBV2 to TRBJ2-2; D possibly corresponds to TRBD2 (5 bases). V was shortened by 2 bases and J by 6 bases, with 10 bases between the two germline ends. CDR3 length equals 14 residues. Germline assignment: CDR1 SNHLY and CDR2 FYNNEI. The DNA for the CDR3 is TGTGCCAGCAGTGAATTAAGAGGGTCCGGGGAGCTGTTTTTT. It specifies CASSELRGSGELFF.

V usage is TRBV13 and J usage is TRBJ2-7; 7 nucleotides align to TRBD2. Germline CDR1 and CDR2: PRHDT and FYEKMQ (reference sequence). The CDR3 is 18 residues long. The J segment lost 2 bases and the V segment lost 4 bases, leaving 17 bases of the junction unmatched. CDR3 nucleotides: TGTGCCAGCAGCTGGGAGGGGTCGGGCAGGGCAGAGACCTACGAGCAGTACTTC. Its protein product is CASSWEGSGRAETYEQYF.

The genes are TRBV6-6 and TRBJ1-2, with D hard to call. Germline assignment: CDR1 MNHNY and CDR2 SVGAGI (reference sequence). V was pared by 6 bases and J by 0 bases, with 11 bases between. The CDR3 is 14 residues long. The CDR3 region is CASSRERANYGYTF. The DNA for the CDR3 is TGTGCCAGCAGCCGGGAAAGGGCTAACTATGGCTACACCTTC.

This sequence joins TRBV7-9 and TRBJ1-1; possible D gene TRBD1, 6 bases. Germline CDR1 and CDR2: SEHNR and FQNEAQ (reference sequence). The CDR3 consists of 16 residues. With 5 bases removed from V and 4 bases from J, the gap between germline ends came to 20 bases. CDR3 sequence reads: CASSPLGGVEGTEAFF. CDR3 nucleotides: TGTGCCAGCAGCCCCCTAGGGGGGGTTGAGGGCACTGAAGCTTTCTTT.

The rearrangement uses TRBV2 and TRBJ1-2; 9 nucleotides agree with TRBD1. This CDR3 is built from 14 residues. Germline assignment: CDR1 SNHLY and CDR2 FYNNEI. The trim removed 3 bases at V and 6 bases at J, leaving 5 bases unmatched. CDR3 in DNA: TGTGCCAGCAGTGAGCAAGGGACAGGGCATGGCTACACCTTC. Its translation is CASSEQGTGHGYTF. Full variable domain (outside the CDR3, taken from reference TRBV2 and TRBJ1-2): EPEVTQTPSHQVTQMGQEVILRCVPISNHLYFYWYRQILGQKVEFLVSFYNNEISEKSEIFDDQFSVERPDGSNFTLKIRSTKLEDSAMYFCASSEQGTGHGYTFGSGTRLTVV.

This chain connects TRBV7-6 to TRBJ2-7; 11 bases align to TRBD1. The length of the CDR3 is 16 residues. Germline trimming cut 1 base from V and 5 bases from J; bases unmatched to any gene: 7. The V gene's germline CDR1 is SGHVS and CDR2 FNYEAQ. The CDR3 sequence is CASSLGGGQGVDEQYF. DNA for the CDR3: TGTGCCAGCAGCTTAGGGGGGGGACAGGGGGTGGACGAGCAGTACTTC.

The rearrangement joins TRBV19 to TRBJ2-1; D remains ambiguous. The CDR3 runs 14 residues. V lost 4 bases to trimming and J lost 9 bases, with 16 bases between them. Per the germline V gene, CDR1 is LNHDA and CDR2 is SQIVND (reference sequence). This chain's CDR3 is CASSNLFLGPEQFF. CDR3 nucleotide sequence: TGTGCCAGTAGTAACCTATTCCTAGGCCCTGAGCAGTTCTTC. Full variable domain (missing parts from reference TRBV19 and TRBJ2-1): DGGITQSPKYLFRKEGQNVTLSCEQNLNHDAMYWYRQDPGQGLRLIYYSQIVNDFQKGDIAEGYSVSREKKESFPLTVTSAQKNPTAFYLCASSNLFLGPEQFFGPGTRLTVL.

This chain joins TRBV6-1 and TRBJ2-4; D not certain. Germline V gene sequence: CDR1 MNHNS, CDR2 SASEGT. V dropped 7 bases and J dropped 14 bases, with 18 bases sitting between them. The CDR3 is made up of 12 amino acids. The CDR3 DNA sequence: TGTGCCAGCAAATCATTTGTTCTGGCAGAGTACTTC. This codes for CASKSFVLAEYF.

The chain joins TRBV6-6 to TRBJ1-2; possibly TRBD1 for D (6 bases). Germline CDR1 reads MNHNY; CDR2 reads SVGAGI (reference sequence). The CDR3 has 12 residues. Trimming removed 5 bases at V and 7 bases at J, with 11 bases between. The CDR3 here is CASSLQGSGYTF. The CDR3 DNA follows: TGTGCCAGCAGTCTACAGGGAAGTGGCTACACCTTC.

The chain carries TRBV28 and TRBJ2-2, with 8 bases that match TRBD1. CDR3 length equals 15 residues. V shed 6 bases, J shed 11 bases, and the junction held 14 bases outside the gene matches. Per the germline V gene, CDR1 is MDHEN and CDR2 is SYDVKM. DNA for the CDR3: TGTGCCAGCAGCCAATCCCAAAACAGGGGGGAAGAGCTGTTTTTT. Residues: CASSQSQNRGEELFF. Using reference TRBV28 and TRBJ2-2 for the parts outside the CDR3, the full variable domain is DVKVTQSSRYLVKRTGEKVFLECVQDMDHENMFWYRQDPGLGLRLIYFSYDVKMKEKGDIPEGYSVSREKKERFSLILESASTNQTSMYLCASSQSQNRGEELFFGEGSRLTVL.

This sequence joins TRBV10-3 and TRBJ1-3, with no clear D. The CDR3 covers 13 residues. V was pared by 6 bases and J by 0 bases, with 6 bases between. The germline gives CDR1 ENHRY, CDR2 SYGVKD. DNA of the CDR3: TGTGCCATCAGGGGCCTCTCTGGAAACACCATATATTTT. This sequence encodes CAIRGLSGNTIYF.

This chain links TRBV25-1 with TRBJ2-1; 10 nucleotides align to TRBD2. The germline V gene has CDR1 MGHDK and CDR2 SYGVNS. V gave up 2 bases and J gave up 8 bases; unmatched junction bases: 9. The CDR3 consists of 16 residues. The CDR3 DNA sequence: TGTGCCAGCAGTGAACCCCCCAGCGGGAGGGCCCATGAGCAGTTCTTC. Its protein product is CASSEPPSGRAHEQFF.

V gene TRBV27 combines with J gene TRBJ1-2; D may be TRBD1 (5 bases). The CDR3 spans 15 residues. Germline loops: CDR1 MNHEY, CDR2 SMNVEV (reference sequence). Trimming removed 2 bases from V and 5 bases from J, with 15 bases in between. CDR3 DNA sequence: TGTGCCAGCAGTTTAATGGCCCGGGGGTCTTATGGCTACACCTTC. It codes for CASSLMARGSYGYTF.

The V call is TRBV10-3, the J call TRBJ1-1; no clear D. CDR1 is ENHRY, CDR2 SYGVKD, per germline. The CDR3 sequence is 14 residues long. The V gene lost 6 bases and the J gene lost 3 bases, with 14 bases spanning the gap. CDR3 coding DNA: TGTGCCATCAGGGAGCGTCGGGAGGACACTGAAGCTTTCTTT. The encoded protein is CAIRERREDTEAFF.

The J gene is TRBJ2-7, the V gene TRBV9, with 8 bases matching TRBD2. The junction had 8 bases not matched to a gene; V was cut back by 0 bases and J by 3 bases. The CDR3 runs to 16 residues. Looked up from germline, CDR1 is SGDLS and CDR2 is YYNGEE. The CDR3 protein is CASSVDPGGPNYEQYF. The CDR3 bases are TGTGCCAGCAGCGTAGATCCGGGGGGGCCGAACTACGAGCAGTACTTC.

This chain uses TRBV19 with TRBJ1-5, with 8 bases lining up with TRBD1. The CDR3 has 16 residues. From germline, CDR1 is LNHDA and CDR2 SQIVND (reference sequence). V lost 5 bases, J lost 1 base, and 7 bases stayed unmatched. The CDR3 DNA is TGTGCCAGTAGTCCCTCCCAGGGGGCAAGCAATCAGCCCCAGCATTTT. It is translated as CASSPSQGASNQPQHF.